The next 19 T cell receptor beta chains were all read from a single sample in a study of blood T cell repertoires in COVID-19. Sequenced by immunoSEQ multiplex PCR; TCRdb stores in-frame clones only, minus some. Among about 410,000 clones listed, 89% were seen once. Sequencing used peripheral blood. All receptors come from a woman aged 40 to 50 with COVID-19, enrolled during active disease.

J is TRBJ2-6 and V is TRBV28; tentative D call: TRBD2 (6 bases). CDR3 length: 17 residues. V lost 5 bases and J 0 bases, leaving 14 bases between the germline ends. CDR1 is MDHEN and CDR2 is SYDVKM in the germline V gene. CDR3 loop: CASSGGFFSSGANVLTF. DNA for the CDR3: TGTGCCAGCAGTGGAGGGTTCTTCAGCTCTGGGGCCAACGTCCTGACTTTC.

The CDR3 protein is CAWSDGGQYYGYTF. The CDR3, as DNA: TGTGCCTGGAGTGACGGGGGACAGTACTATGGCTACACCTTC. The chain employs TRBV30 and TRBJ1-2, with 7 positions matching TRBD1. The CDR3 contains 14 residues. Germline-derived CDR1 and CDR2 are GTSNPN and SVGIG (reference sequence). V was pared by 1 base and J by 3 bases, with 5 bases of the junction left unmatched.

The chain uses TRBV3-1 (or the pseudogene TRBV3-2) and TRBJ1-4; maybe TRBD1 (5 bases). The germline CDR1 and CDR2 sequences are LGHDT and YNNKEL (reference sequence). The CDR3 is made up of 12 amino acids. Deletions cut 4 bases from V and 7 bases from J, with 7 bases between. DNA of the CDR3: TGTGCCAGCAGCCGGGGGGGTGAAAAACTGTTTTTT. This encodes CASSRGGEKLFF.

CDR3 DNA: TGTGCCAGCAGCTTAGGGGACCCGACAGGGGGCGATGAAAAACTGTTTTTT. Translated, it gives CASSLGDPTGGDEKLFF. The gene calls are TRBV7-8 and TRBJ1-4; 10 nucleotides line up with TRBD1. The CDR3 covers 17 residues. Trimming removed 1 base from V and 6 bases from J; junction bases left unmatched: 8. Per germline, CDR1 SGHVS and CDR2 FQNEAQ.

The J gene is TRBJ2-2, the V gene TRBV6-5; 7 positions match TRBD1. Germline CDR1 is MNHEY and CDR2 is SVGAGI. The CDR3 spans 15 residues. The J segment lost 4 bases and the V segment lost 11 bases, leaving 13 bases of the junction unmatched. The CDR3 here is CAAQSDRRSTGELFF. CDR3 bases: TGTGCCGCACAATCGGACAGGAGGAGCACCGGGGAGCTGTTTTTT.

This clone appeared many times. This chain connects TRBV9 to TRBJ2-7, with 9 bases matching TRBD1. The V segment lost 8 bases and the J segment 3 bases; nucleotides outside the gene matches: 9. There are 14 residues in the CDR3. CDR1 and CDR2 (germline): SGDLS, YYNGEE. In DNA form, the CDR3 reads TGTGCCAGGCTTCCGGGACAGGGTGTCTACGAGCAGTACTTC. Amino acid sequence: CARLPGQGVYEQYF. The complete variable domain, with remaining parts taken from reference TRBV9 and TRBJ2-7, reads DSGVTQTPKHLITATGQRVTLRCSPRSGDLSVYWYQQSLDQGLQFLIQYYNGEERAKGNILERFSAQQFPDLHSELNLSSLELGDSALYFCARLPGQGVYEQYFGPGTRLTVT.

V usage is TRBV7-2 and J usage is TRBJ1-2, with a weak D call TRBD1 (6 bases). The CDR3 is 14 amino acids. CDR1 is SGHTA and CDR2 is FQGNSA in the germline V gene. Between the trimmed V and J ends, which lost 5 bases and 4 bases, there was a span of 14 bases. The CDR3 nucleotides read TGTGCCAGCAGCCCCGGACAGCGCCTCTATGGCTACACCTTC. The encoded protein is CASSPGQRLYGYTF.

This chain uses TRBV5-4 with TRBJ2-7, with D perhaps matching TRBD1 (6 bases). CDR1 and CDR2 from the germline V gene are SGHNT and YYREEE (reference sequence). The germline V and J ends were trimmed by 4 bases and 3 bases, with 17 bases remaining between them. The CDR3 runs 15 residues. Here the CDR3 reads CASSPPSGAHYEQYF. CDR3 nucleotides: TGTGCCAGCAGCCCCCCTTCAGGGGCGCACTACGAGCAGTACTTC. Complete variable domain (other parts from reference TRBV5-4 and TRBJ2-7): ETGVTQSPTHLIKTRGQQVTLRCSSQSGHNTVSWYQQALGQGPQFIFQYYREEENGRGNFPPRFSGLQFPNYSSELNVNALELDDSALYLCASSPPSGAHYEQYFGPGTRLTVT.

V and J are TRBV24-1 and TRBJ2-7; 10 positions agree with TRBD1. The CDR3 sequence is 15 residues long. Germline loops: CDR1 KGHDR, CDR2 SFDVKD. J lost 3 bases, V lost 3 bases, and 4 bases had no gene match. In nucleotides, the CDR3 is TGTGCCACCAGTGATCCCAGGACAGGGGGCTACGAGCAGTACTTC. This sequence encodes CATSDPRTGGYEQYF.

The count of this clone is one. The chain is built from TRBV5-1 and TRBJ1-2; possibly TRBD1 for D (6 bases). Germline CDR1 and CDR2: SGHRS and YFSETQ. The CDR3 runs to 18 residues. The V end lost 5 bases, the J end lost 0 bases, and 23 bases lay between the germline ends. The CDR3 here is CASRRVMLGTLSNYGYTF. The DNA of the CDR3 is TGCGCCAGCAGGCGCGTCATGTTAGGGACACTCTCTAACTATGGCTACACCTTC.

This clone was seen a single time. The chain employs TRBV28 and TRBJ2-2; 8 nucleotides agree with TRBD1. This CDR3 comprises 15 residues. Trimming took 5 bases from V and 4 from J; bases not matched to a gene: 6. Germline assignment: CDR1 MDHEN and CDR2 SYDVKM. The CDR3 region has the DNA TGTGCCAGCAGTCGGACAGGGATGAGCACCGGGGAGCTGTTTTTT. It specifies CASSRTGMSTGELFF.

The sample holds one count of this clone. The chain carries TRBV12-3 or TRBV12-4 and TRBJ1-1; tentatively, D is TRBD1 (5 bases). The CDR3 runs to 12 residues. The V and J ends lost 6 bases and 3 bases respectively, with 8 bases between them. The chain's CDR3 is CASSPGYTEAFF. CDR3 coding DNA: TGTGCCAGCAGCCCAGGGTACACTGAAGCTTTCTTT.

The gene calls are TRBV28 and TRBJ2-1, with 15 bases fitting TRBD2. The CDR3 spans 15 residues. Germline CDR1 reads MDHEN; CDR2 reads SYDVKM. The trim removed 7 bases at V and 8 bases at J, leaving 6 bases unmatched. CDR3 DNA: TGTGCCAGCAATCGGTGGACTAGCGGGAGGGATGAGCAGTTCTTC. Translation gives CASNRWTSGRDEQFF.

The rearrangement links TRBV6-1 to TRBJ1-4, with D unclear. Germline assignment: CDR1 MNHNS and CDR2 SASEGT. Between the trimmed V and J ends, which lost 2 bases and 8 bases, there was a span of 9 bases. This CDR3 contains 13 residues. CDR3 loop: CASSESPGEKLFF. CDR3 DNA sequence: TGTGCCAGCAGTGAATCTCCCGGGGAAAAACTGTTTTTT.

The chain uses TRBV27 and TRBJ1-1, with 7 bases identical to TRBD1. The length of the CDR3 is 17 residues. Germline V gives CDR1 MNHEY, CDR2 SMNVEV (reference sequence). J was trimmed by 2 bases and V by 4 bases; bases with no gene match: 13. CDR3 residues: CASSSYDRVKGNTEAFF. The CDR3 bases are TGTGCCAGCAGTTCATATGACAGGGTCAAGGGCAACACTGAAGCTTTCTTT.

The chain employs TRBV28 and TRBJ1-6; D not resolved. V shed 4 bases and J shed 0 bases, with 10 bases lying between them. Germline V gene lookup returns CDR1 MDHEN and CDR2 SYDVKM. The CDR3 length is 16 residues. Here the CDR3 reads CASSYYPSSYNSPLHF. CDR3 nucleotides: TGTGCCAGCAGTTATTACCCGAGCTCCTATAATTCACCCCTCCACTTT.

The rearrangement uses TRBV2 and TRBJ1-5; no clear D. V dropped 8 bases and J dropped 1 base, with 12 bases sitting between them. The germline CDR1 and CDR2 sequences are SNHLY and FYNNEI. The CDR3 runs to 14 residues. Here the CDR3 DNA reads TGTGCCAGCTTGGCGGGAGGGAGCAATCAGCCCCAGCATTTT. Amino acids: CASLAGGSNQPQHF.

The gene calls are TRBV9 and TRBJ1-1; the D gene is possibly TRBD1 (6 bases). The germline V gene has CDR1 SGDLS and CDR2 YYNGEE. The CDR3 totals 15 residues. Trimming cost V 2 bases and J 1 base, with 12 bases left between them. The CDR3: CASSVQGQWNTEAFF. The CDR3 DNA reads as TGTGCCAGCAGCGTTCAAGGACAGTGGAACACTGAAGCTTTCTTT.

CDR3 protein: CASSLGQGGRVSPLHF. CDR3 in DNA: TGTGCCAGCAGCCTAGGACAGGGTGGCCGGGTTTCACCCCTCCACTTT. The chain combines TRBV7-6 with TRBJ1-6, with TRBD1 matching over 8 bases. V lost 5 bases to trimming and J lost 9 bases; unmatched junction nucleotides: 12. The germline CDR1 and CDR2 sequences are SGHVS and FNYEAQ. The CDR3 has 16 amino acids.